This T cell receptor (beta chain) was observed in a study of T cells in Graves' hyperthyroidism and ophthalmopathy. With a duration under 2 months, the hyperthyroidism was newly diagnosed in patients aged 18 to 65. Details on this clonotype: Antigen specificity is unknown.

Study-level results: Expanded thyroid clonotypes (above 0.001) were mostly also found in blood.

RNA transcripts were the template for amplifying TCR beta CDR3 regions. First-round RT-PCR targeting the TCR CDR3 was performed with the HTBI primer set. TCRdb redid the calling of the multiplex PCR reads with MiXCR, one entry per CDR3 protein. The table shows 550,000 to 600,000 distinct CDR3 sequences, with approximately 15% occurring only once. Germline V CDR1 and CDR2: LGHNA, YNFKEQ. V lost 1 base, J lost 1 base, and 14 bases lay in between. This CDR3 contains 17 residues. The sequencing input was blood. This clonotype was sampled from a woman in her late teens or twenties with Graves' hyperthyroidism. The V gene is TRBV4-2, the J gene TRBJ2-1; D may be TRBD1 or TRBD2 (5 bases each). CDR3 nucleotides: TGTGCCAGCAGCCAAGCGGCCACGGGGCTATCCTACAATGAGCAGTTCTTC. Translating gives CASSQAATGLSYNEQFF.